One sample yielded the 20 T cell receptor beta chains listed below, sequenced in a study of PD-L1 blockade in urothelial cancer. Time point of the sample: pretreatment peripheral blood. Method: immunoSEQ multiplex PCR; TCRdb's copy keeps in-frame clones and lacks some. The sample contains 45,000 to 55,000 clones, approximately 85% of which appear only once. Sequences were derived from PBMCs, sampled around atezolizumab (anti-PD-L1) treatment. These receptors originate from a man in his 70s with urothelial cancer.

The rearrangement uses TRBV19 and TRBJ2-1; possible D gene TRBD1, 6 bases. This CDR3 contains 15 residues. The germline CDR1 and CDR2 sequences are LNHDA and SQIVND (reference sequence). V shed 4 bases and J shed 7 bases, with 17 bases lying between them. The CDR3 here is CASSTRDTIGNEQFF. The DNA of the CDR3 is TGTGCCAGTAGTACTCGGGACACTATAGGGAATGAGCAGTTCTTC.

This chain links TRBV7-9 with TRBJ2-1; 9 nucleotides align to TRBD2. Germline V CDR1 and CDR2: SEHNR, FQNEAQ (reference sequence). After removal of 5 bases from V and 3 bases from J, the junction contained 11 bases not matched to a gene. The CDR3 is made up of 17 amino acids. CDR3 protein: CASSVSGREGFYNEQFF. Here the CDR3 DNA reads TGTGCCAGCAGCGTTAGCGGGAGAGAGGGCTTCTACAATGAGCAGTTCTTC. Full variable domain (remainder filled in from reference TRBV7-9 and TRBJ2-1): DTGVSQNPRHKITKRGQNVTFRCDPISEHNRLYWYRQTLGQGPEFLTYFQNEAQLEKSRLLSDRFSAERPKGSFSTLEIQRTEQGDSAMYLCASSVSGREGFYNEQFFGPGTRLTVL.

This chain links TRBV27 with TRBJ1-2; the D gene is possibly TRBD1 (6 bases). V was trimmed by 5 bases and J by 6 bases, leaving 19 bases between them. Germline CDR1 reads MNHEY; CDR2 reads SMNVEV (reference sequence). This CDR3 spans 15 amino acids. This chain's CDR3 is CASSPFKQGPDGYTF. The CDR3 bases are TGTGCCAGCAGTCCCTTTAAACAGGGTCCTGATGGCTACACCTTC.

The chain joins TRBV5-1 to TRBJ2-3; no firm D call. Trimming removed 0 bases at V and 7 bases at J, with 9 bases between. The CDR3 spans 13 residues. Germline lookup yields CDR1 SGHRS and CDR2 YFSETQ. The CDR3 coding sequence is TGCGCCAGCAGCTTGGGGGCCATTAATACGCAGTATTTT. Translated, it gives CASSLGAINTQYF.

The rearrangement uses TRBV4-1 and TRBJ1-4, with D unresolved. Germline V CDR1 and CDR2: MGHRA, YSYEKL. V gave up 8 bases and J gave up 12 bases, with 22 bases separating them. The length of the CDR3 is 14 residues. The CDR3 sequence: CASAEGTGFTELFF. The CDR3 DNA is TGCGCCAGCGCGGAAGGCACGGGATTCACTGAACTGTTTTTT.

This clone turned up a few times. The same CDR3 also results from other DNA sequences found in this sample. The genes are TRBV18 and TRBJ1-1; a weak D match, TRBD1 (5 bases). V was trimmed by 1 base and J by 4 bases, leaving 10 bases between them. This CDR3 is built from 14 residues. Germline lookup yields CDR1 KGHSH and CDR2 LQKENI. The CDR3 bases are TGTGCCAGCTCACCACTAGGGGCGAGCACTGAAGCTTTCTTT. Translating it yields CASSPLGASTEAFF.

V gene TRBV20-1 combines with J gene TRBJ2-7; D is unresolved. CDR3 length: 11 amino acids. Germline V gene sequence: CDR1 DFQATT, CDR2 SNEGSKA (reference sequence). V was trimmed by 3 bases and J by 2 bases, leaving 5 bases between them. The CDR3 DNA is TGCAGTGCTAGGATAGCCTACGAGCAGTACTTC. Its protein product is CSARIAYEQYF.

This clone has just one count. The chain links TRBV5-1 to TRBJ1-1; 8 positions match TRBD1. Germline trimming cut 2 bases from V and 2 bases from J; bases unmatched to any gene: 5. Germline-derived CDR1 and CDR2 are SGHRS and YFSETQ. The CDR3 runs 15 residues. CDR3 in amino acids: CASSFNGQGNTEAFF. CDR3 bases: TGCGCCAGCAGCTTTAACGGACAGGGCAACACTGAAGCTTTCTTT.

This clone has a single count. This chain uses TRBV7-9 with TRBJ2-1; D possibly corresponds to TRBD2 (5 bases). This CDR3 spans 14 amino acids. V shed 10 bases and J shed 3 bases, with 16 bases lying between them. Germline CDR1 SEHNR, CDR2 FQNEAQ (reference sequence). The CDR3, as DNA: TGTGCCACTCCCCTCACGGGAAGCTACAATGAGCAGTTCTTC. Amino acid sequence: CATPLTGSYNEQFF.

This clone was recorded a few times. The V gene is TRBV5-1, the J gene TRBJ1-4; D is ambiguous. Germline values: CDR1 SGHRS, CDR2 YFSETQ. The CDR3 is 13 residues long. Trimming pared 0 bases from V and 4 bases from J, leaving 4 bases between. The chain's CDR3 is CASSLDFNEKLFF. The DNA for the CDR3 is TGCGCCAGCAGCTTGGACTTTAATGAAAAACTGTTTTTT.

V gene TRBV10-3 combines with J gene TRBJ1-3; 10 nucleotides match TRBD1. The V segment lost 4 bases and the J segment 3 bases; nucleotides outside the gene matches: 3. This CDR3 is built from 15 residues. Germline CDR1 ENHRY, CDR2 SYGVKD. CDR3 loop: CAISGTGGVGNTIYF. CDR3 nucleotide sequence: TGTGCCATCAGTGGGACAGGGGGAGTTGGAAACACCATATATTTT.

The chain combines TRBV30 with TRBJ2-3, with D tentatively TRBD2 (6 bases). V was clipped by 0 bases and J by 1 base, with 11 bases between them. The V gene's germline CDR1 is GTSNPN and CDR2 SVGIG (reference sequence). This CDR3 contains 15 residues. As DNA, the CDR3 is TGTGCCTGGAGTGTACTGGAGGGCCGCACAGATACGCAGTATTTT. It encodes CAWSVLEGRTDTQYF.

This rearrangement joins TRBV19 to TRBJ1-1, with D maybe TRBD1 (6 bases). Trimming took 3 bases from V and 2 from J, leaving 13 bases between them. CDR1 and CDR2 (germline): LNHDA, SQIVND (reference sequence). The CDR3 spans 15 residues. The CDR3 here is CASSIRDTRNTEAFF. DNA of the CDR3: TGTGCCAGTAGTATCCGGGACACCCGCAACACTGAAGCTTTCTTT.

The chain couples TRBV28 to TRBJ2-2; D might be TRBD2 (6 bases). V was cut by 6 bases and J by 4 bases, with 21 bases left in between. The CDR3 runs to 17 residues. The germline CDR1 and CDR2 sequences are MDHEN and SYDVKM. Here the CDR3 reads CASSQTSLWGGTGELFF. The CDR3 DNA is TGTGCCAGCAGCCAAACTAGTTTATGGGGAGGCACCGGGGAGCTGTTTTTT.

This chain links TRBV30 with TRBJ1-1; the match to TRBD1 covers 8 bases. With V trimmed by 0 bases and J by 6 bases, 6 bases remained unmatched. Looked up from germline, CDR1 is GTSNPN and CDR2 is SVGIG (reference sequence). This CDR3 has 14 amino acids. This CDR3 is CAWSVQATGAEAFF. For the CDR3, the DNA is TGTGCCTGGAGTGTACAGGCGACAGGGGCTGAAGCTTTCTTT.

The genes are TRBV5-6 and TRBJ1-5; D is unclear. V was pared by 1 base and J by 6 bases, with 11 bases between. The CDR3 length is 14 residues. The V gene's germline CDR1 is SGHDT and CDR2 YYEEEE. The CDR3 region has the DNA TGTGCCAGCAGCTTGTTGGGCGCCGCTCAGCCCCAGCATTTT. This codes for CASSLLGAAQPQHF. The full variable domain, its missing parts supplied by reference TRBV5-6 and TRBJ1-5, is DAGVTQSPTHLIKTRGQQVTLRCSPKSGHDTVSWYQQALGQGPQFIFQYYEEEERQRGNFPDRFSGHQFPNYSSELNVNALLLGDSALYLCASSLLGAAQPQHFGDGTRLSIL.

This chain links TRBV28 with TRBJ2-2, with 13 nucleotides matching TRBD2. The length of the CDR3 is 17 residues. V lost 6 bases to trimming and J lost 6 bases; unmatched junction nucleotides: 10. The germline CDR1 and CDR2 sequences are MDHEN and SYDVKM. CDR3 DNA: TGTGCCAGCAGCCTAGGACTAGCGGGAGAAGAAGCCGGGGAGCTGTTTTTT. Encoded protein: CASSLGLAGEEAGELFF.

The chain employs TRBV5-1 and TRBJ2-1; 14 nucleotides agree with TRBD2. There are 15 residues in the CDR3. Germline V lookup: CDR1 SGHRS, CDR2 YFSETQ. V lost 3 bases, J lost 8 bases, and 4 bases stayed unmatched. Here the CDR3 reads CASSSGLAGGDEQFF. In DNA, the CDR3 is TGCGCCAGCAGCTCAGGACTAGCGGGAGGCGATGAGCAGTTCTTC. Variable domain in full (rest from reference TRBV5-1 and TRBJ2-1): KAGVTQTPRYLIKTRGQQVTLSCSPISGHRSVSWYQQTPGQGLQFLFEYFSETQRNKGNFPGRFSGRQFSNSRSEMNVSTLELGDSALYLCASSSGLAGGDEQFFGPGTRLTVL.

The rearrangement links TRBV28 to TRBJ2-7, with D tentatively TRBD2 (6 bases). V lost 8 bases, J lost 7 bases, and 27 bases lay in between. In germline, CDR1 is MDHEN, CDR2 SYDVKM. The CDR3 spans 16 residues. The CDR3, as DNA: TGTGCCAGCGGCACGGAAAGAGGGACTCCCTCTTGGGAGCAGTACTTC. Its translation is CASGTERGTPSWEQYF.

Here the CDR3 DNA reads TGTGCCAGCACGACTCCCCGAGGAAGTATGAACACTGAAGCTTTCTTT. Its translation is CASTTPRGSMNTEAFF. This chain uses TRBV2 with TRBJ1-1; D remains ambiguous. The V gene lost 7 bases and the J gene lost 0 bases, with 18 bases spanning the gap. Germline V lookup: CDR1 SNHLY, CDR2 FYNNEI. The CDR3 totals 16 residues.